These 3 T cell receptor beta chains were sequenced from one sample in a study of T cell responses to AZD1222 COVID-19 vaccine (dated by TCRdb to about 2021). The library was generated by the immunoSEQ multiplex PCR assay. In TCRdb, the immuneACCESS table is reduced to in-frame sequences with V and J assigned. These tables do not hold every clone; where another copy was compared, an unresolved V gene accounts for under half, and the others remain unexplained. This sample comprises 150,000 or so clones, 80% to 95% of them detected only once. The top ten clones comprise around 1.2% of the sample. The time point label, as the study defines it: about 28 days (+/-7) after the second vaccine dose. Here the sequenced sample was peripheral blood, taken 28 days after the second AZD1222 dose. The origin of the receptors is an adult who received the AZD1222 COVID-19 vaccine.

This sequence joins TRBV7-2 and TRBJ1-6, with D unresolved. Germline assignment: CDR1 SGHTA and CDR2 FQGNSA. The length of the CDR3 is 17 residues. V shed 1 base and J shed 9 bases, with 19 bases lying between them. The CDR3 spells CASSLGVGSDLSSPLHF. The CDR3 DNA follows: TGTGCCAGCAGCTTAGGGGTTGGATCCGACCTTAGTTCACCCCTCCACTTT.

The genes are TRBV28 and TRBJ1-1; no clear D gene. This CDR3 contains 16 residues. The V end was cut by 1 base, the J end by 0 bases, with 12 bases between. Germline loops: CDR1 MDHEN, CDR2 SYDVKM. CDR3 loop: CASSLSDLILNTEAFF. DNA of the CDR3: TGTGCCAGCAGTTTATCCGACCTTATATTGAACACTGAAGCTTTCTTT.

CDR3 sequence reads: CASSAGQATEAFF. In DNA, the CDR3 is TGTGCCAGCAGTGCCGGACAAGCCACTGAAGCTTTCTTT. The V call is TRBV6-4, the J call TRBJ1-1; D is perhaps TRBD1 (5 bases). V was pared by 4 bases and J by 4 bases, with 10 bases between. The germline V gene has CDR1 MRHNA and CDR2 SNTAGT. The CDR3 is 13 amino acids.